This T cell receptor (beta chain) was retrieved from a study of CD8 T cells in Susac syndrome. V lost 5 bases, J lost 5 bases, and 6 bases stayed unmatched. CDR1 SGHTA and CDR2 FQGNSA come from the germline V gene. The CDR3 totals 14 residues. The RNA, 0.5 to 1 ug, was put through reverse transcription using random hexamers. By means of immunoSEQ multiplex PCR, TCR beta CDR3 spanning 54 Vbeta and 13 Jbeta underwent amplification. TCRdb re-called the immunoSEQ multiplex PCR reads through MiXCR, storing one row per CDR3 protein. The data hold over 120,000 distinct CDR3 sequences, with around 94% observed a single time. Sequencing of TCR beta covered CD8+ and CD4+ T cells obtained from blood. Negative isolation yielded CD8+ and CD4+ T cells; FACS enriched TEMRA cells.

Sequences were obtained from CD4+ T cells from PBMCs. The TCR was taken from a human donor in good health. The chain uses TRBV7-2 and TRBJ2-7, with 10 bases lining up with TRBD1. The CDR3 protein is CASSRRTGGNEQYF. The CDR3 bases are TGTGCCAGCAGCCGTAGGACAGGGGGAAACGAGCAGTACTTC.